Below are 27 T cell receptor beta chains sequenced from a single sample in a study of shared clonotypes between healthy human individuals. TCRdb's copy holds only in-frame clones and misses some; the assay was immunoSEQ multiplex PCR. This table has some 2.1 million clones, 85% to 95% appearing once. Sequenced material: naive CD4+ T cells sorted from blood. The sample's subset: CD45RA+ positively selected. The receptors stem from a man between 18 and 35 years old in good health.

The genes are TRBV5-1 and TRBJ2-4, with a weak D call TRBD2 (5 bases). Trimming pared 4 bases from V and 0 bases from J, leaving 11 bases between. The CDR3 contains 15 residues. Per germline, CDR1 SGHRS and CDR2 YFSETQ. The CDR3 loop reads CASSPRGLAKNIQYF. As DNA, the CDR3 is TGCGCCAGCAGCCCCCGAGGACTAGCCAAAAACATTCAGTACTTC. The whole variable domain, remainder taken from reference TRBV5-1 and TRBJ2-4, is KAGVTQTPRYLIKTRGQQVTLSCSPISGHRSVSWYQQTPGQGLQFLFEYFSETQRNKGNFPGRFSGRQFSNSRSEMNVSTLELGDSALYLCASSPRGLAKNIQYFGAGTRLSVL.

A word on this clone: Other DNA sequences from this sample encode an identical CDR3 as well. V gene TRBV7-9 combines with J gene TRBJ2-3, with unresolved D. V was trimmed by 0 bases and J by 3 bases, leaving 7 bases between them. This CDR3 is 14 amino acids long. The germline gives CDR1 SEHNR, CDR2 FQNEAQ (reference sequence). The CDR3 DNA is TGTGCCAGCAGCTTAGCGGTGGGTACAGATACGCAGTATTTT. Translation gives CASSLAVGTDTQYF. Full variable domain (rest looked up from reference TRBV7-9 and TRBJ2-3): DTGVSQNPRHKITKRGQNVTFRCDPISEHNRLYWYRQTLGQGPEFLTYFQNEAQLEKSRLLSDRFSAERPKGSFSTLEIQRTEQGDSAMYLCASSLAVGTDTQYFGPGTRLTVL.

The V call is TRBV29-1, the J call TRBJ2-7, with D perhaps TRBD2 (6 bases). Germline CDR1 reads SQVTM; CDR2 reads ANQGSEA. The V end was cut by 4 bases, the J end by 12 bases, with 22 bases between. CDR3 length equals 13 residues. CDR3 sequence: CSVGGGGSGSPYF. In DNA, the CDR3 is TGCAGCGTTGGGGGAGGCGGCTCAGGGTCGCCGTACTTC.

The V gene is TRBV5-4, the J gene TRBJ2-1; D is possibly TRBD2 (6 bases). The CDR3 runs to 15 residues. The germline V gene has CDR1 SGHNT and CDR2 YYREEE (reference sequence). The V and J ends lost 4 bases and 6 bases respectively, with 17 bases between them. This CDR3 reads CASSPRLERSNEQFF. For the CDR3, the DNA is TGTGCCAGCAGCCCCCGACTAGAGCGGTCCAATGAGCAGTTCTTC.

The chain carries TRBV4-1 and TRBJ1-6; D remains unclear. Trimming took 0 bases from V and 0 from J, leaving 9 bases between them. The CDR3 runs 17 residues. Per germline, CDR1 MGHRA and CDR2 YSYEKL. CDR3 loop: CASSQDLQSSYNSPLHF. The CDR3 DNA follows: TGCGCCAGCAGCCAAGATTTGCAGAGCTCCTATAATTCACCCCTCCACTTT.

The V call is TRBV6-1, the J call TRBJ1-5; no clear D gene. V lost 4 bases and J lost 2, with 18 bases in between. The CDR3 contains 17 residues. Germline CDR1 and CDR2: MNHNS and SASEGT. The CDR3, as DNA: TGTGCCAGCAGTGCGGGAGGGATCTTCTTAGGCAATCAGCCCCAGCATTTT. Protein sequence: CASSAGGIFLGNQPQHF.

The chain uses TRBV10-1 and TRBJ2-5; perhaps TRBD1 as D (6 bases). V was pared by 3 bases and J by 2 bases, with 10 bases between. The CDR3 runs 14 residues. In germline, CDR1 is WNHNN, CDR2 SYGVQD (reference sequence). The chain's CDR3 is CASSDGTSQETQYF. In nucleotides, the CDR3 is TGCGCCAGCAGTGATGGGACATCTCAAGAGACCCAGTACTTC.

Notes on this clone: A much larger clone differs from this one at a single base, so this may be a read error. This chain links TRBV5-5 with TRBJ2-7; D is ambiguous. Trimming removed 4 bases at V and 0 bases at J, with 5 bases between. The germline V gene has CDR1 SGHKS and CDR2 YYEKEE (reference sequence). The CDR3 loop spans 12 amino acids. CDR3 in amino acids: CASSPSSYEQYF. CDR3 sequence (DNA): TGTGCCAGCAGCCCAAGCTCCTACGAGCAGTACTTC.

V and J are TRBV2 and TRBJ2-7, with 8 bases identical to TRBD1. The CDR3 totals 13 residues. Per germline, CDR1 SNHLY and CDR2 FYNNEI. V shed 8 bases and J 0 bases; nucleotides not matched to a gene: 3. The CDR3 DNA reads TGTGCCAGCGGGACAGGCCGCTCCTACGAGCAGTACTTC. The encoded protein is CASGTGRSYEQYF.

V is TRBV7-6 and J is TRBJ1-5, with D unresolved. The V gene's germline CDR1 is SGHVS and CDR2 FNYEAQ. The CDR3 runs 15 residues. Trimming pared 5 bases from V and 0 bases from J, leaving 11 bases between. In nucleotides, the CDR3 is TGTGCCAGCAGCGCTGGGATCTATAGCAATCAGCCCCAGCATTTT. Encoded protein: CASSAGIYSNQPQHF.

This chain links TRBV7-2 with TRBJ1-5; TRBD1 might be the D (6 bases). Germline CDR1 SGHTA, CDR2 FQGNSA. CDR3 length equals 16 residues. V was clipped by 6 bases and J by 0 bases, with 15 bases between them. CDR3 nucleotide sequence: TGTGCCAGCAGTCCCGGACAGCTCCTTAGCAATCAGCCCCAGCATTTT. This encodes CASSPGQLLSNQPQHF.

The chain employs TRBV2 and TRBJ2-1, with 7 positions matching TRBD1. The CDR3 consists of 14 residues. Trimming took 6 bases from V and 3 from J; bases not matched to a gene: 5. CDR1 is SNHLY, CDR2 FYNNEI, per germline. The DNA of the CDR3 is TGTGCCAGCAGCGAGACAGGGTACTACAATGAGCAGTTCTTC. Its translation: CASSETGYYNEQFF.

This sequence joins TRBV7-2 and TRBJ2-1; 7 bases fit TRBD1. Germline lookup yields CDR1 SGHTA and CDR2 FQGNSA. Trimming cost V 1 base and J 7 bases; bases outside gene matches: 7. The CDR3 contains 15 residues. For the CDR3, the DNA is TGTGCCAGCAGCTTAGGACAGGGTGGTGTAAATGAGCAGTTCTTC. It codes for CASSLGQGGVNEQFF.

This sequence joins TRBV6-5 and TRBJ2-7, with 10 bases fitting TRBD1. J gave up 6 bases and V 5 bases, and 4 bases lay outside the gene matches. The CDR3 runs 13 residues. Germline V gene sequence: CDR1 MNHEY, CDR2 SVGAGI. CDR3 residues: CASSQDRGVEQYF. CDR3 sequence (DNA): TGTGCCAGCAGTCAGGACAGGGGGGTCGAGCAGTACTTC.

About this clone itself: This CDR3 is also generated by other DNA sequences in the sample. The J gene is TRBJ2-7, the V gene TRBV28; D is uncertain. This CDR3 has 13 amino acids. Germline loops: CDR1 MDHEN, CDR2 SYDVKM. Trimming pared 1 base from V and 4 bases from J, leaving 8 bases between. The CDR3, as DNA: TGTGCCAGCAGTTTATCCGGACCGTACGAGCAGTACTTC. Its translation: CASSLSGPYEQYF.

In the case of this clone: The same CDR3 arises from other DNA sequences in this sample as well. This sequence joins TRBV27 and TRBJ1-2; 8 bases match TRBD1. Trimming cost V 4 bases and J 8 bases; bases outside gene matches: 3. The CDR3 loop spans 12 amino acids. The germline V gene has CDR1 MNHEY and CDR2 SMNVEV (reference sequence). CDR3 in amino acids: CASSSTGGGYTF. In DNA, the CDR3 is TGTGCCAGCAGTTCCACAGGGGGAGGCTACACCTTC.

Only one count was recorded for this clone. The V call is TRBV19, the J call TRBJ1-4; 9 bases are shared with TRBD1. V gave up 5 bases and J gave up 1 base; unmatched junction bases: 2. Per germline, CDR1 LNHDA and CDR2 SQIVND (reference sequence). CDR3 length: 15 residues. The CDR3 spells CASSGTGLTNEKLFF. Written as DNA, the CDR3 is TGTGCCAGTAGTGGGACAGGGCTAACTAATGAAAAACTGTTTTTT.

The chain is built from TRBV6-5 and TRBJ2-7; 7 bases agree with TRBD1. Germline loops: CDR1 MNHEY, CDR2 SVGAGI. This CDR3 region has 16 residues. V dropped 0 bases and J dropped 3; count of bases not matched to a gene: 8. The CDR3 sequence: CASSYSKGTAGYEQYF. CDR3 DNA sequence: TGTGCCAGCAGTTACTCGAAAGGGACAGCTGGCTACGAGCAGTACTTC.

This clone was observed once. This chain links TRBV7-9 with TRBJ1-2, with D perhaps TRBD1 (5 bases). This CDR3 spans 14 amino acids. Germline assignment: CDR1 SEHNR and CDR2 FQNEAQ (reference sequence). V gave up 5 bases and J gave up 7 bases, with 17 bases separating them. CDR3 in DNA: TGTGCCAGCAGCCCCTTGGGGGGGAAGAGTGGCTACACCTTC. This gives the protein CASSPLGGKSGYTF.

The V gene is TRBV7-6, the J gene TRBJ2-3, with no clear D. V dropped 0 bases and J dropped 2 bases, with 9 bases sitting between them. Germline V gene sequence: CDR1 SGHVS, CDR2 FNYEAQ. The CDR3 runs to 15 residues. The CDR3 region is CASSLAGSITDTQYF. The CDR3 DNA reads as TGTGCCAGCAGCTTAGCGGGGTCGATCACAGATACGCAGTATTTT.

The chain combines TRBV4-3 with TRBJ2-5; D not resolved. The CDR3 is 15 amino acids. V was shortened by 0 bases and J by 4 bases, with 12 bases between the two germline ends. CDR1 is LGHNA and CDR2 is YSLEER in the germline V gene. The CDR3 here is CASSQEGSVTETQYF. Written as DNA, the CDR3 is TGCGCCAGCAGCCAAGAGGGGTCCGTAACAGAGACCCAGTACTTC.

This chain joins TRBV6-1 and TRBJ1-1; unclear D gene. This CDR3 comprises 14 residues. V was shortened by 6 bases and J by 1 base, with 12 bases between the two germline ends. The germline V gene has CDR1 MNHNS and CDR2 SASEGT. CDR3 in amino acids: CASSPRVWNTEAFF. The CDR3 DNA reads TGTGCCAGCAGCCCTAGGGTTTGGAACACTGAAGCTTTCTTT.

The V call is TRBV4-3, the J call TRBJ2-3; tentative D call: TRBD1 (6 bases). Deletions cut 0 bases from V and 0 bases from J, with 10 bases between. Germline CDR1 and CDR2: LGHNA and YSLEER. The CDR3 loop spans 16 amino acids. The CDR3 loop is CASSQEGASSTDTQYF. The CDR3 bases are TGCGCCAGCAGCCAAGAGGGGGCCAGTAGCACAGATACGCAGTATTTT.

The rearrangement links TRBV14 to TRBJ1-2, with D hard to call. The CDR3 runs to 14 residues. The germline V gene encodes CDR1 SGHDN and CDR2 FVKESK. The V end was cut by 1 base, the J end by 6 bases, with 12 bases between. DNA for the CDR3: TGTGCCAGCAGCCAAGCCGGGAGTCGTAATGGCTACACCTTC. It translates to CASSQAGSRNGYTF.

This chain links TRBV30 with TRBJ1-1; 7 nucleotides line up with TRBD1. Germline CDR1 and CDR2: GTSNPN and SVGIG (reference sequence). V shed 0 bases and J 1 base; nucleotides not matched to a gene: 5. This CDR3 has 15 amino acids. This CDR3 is CAWSVMAGGNTEAFF. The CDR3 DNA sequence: TGTGCCTGGAGTGTAATGGCAGGGGGGAACACTGAAGCTTTCTTT.

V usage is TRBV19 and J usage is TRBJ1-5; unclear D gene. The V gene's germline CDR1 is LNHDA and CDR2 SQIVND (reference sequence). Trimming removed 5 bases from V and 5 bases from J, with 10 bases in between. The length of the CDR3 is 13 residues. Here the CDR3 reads CASSFTVDQPQHF. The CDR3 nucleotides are TGTGCCAGTAGTTTCACAGTTGATCAGCCCCAGCATTTT.

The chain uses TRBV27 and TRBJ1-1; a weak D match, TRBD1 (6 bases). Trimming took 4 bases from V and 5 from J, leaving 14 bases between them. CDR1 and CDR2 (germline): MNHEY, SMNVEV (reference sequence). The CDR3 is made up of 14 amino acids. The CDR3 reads CASSWGARETEAFF. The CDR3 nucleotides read TGTGCCAGCAGTTGGGGGGCGCGGGAAACTGAAGCTTTCTTT.